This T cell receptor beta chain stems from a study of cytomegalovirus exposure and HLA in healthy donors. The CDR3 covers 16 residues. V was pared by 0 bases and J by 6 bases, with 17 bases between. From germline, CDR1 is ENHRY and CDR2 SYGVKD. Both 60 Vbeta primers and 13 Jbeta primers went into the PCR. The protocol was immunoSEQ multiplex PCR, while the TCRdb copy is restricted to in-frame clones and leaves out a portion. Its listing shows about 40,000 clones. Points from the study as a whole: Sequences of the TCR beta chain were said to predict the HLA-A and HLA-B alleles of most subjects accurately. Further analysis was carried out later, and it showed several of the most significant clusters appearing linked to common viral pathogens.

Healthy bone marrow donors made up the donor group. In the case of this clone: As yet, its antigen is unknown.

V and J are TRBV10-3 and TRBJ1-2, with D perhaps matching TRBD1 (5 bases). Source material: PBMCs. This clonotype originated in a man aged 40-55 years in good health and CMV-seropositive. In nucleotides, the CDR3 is TGTGCCATCAGTGAGTCGCAGGGTAGGAGGGACGATGGCTACACCTTC. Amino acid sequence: CAISESQGRRDDGYTF.